This passage covers 12 T cell receptor beta chains from one sample sequenced in a study of T cells in Graves' hyperthyroidism and ophthalmopathy. TCR beta CDR3 sequences were amplified from RNA transcripts. Researchers ran a first-round RT-PCR on the TCR CDR3 using the HTBI primer set. Each CDR3 protein is one row after TCRdb ran MiXCR on the multiplex PCR reads. This sample has around 620,000 distinct CDR3 sequences, with roughly 16% found just once. Sequenced sample: blood. Receptor source: a woman aged 25 to 39 with Graves' hyperthyroidism.

In this sample, this clonotype turned up many times. The chain combines TRBV6-2 or TRBV6-3 with TRBJ2-7, with D tentatively TRBD2 (6 bases). CDR1 is MNHEY and CDR2 is SVGEGT in the germline V gene. Trimming removed 7 bases at V and 2 bases at J, with 15 bases between. The CDR3 spans 14 residues. In DNA form, the CDR3 reads TGTGCCAGCATCAAAGCGGGCCCCCCCTACGAGCAGTACTTC. Translating it yields CASIKAGPPYEQYF.

The V call is TRBV11-3, the J call TRBJ2-5; D is ambiguous. Germline-derived CDR1 and CDR2 are SGHNT and YENEEA. The CDR3 spans 14 residues. Deletions cut 3 bases from V and 8 bases from J, with 16 bases between. CDR3 loop: CASSFLGNPDTQYF. CDR3 nucleotide sequence: TGTGCCAGCAGCTTTCTTGGGAATCCAGATACCCAGTACTTC.

This chain connects TRBV15 to TRBJ1-5; possible D gene TRBD1, 5 bases. V was pared by 0 bases and J by 3 bases, with 9 bases between. Germline V gene sequence: CDR1 LNHNV, CDR2 YYDKDF (reference sequence). The CDR3 runs to 15 residues. CDR3 nucleotides: TGTGCCACCAGCAGAGATGGGGGGACCAATCAGCCCCAGCATTTT. It encodes CATSRDGGTNQPQHF.

The chain has TRBV20-1 and TRBJ1-4; no clear D gene. CDR1 is DFQATT and CDR2 is SNEGSKA in the germline V gene (reference sequence). The CDR3 is made up of 12 amino acids. Trimming removed 0 bases at V and 4 bases at J, with 3 bases between. CDR3 nucleotides: TGCAGTGCTAGAGACAATAATGAAAAACTGTTTTTT. Translation: CSARDNNEKLFF.

V is TRBV11-2 and J is TRBJ2-2, with D possibly being TRBD1 or TRBD2 (6 bases each). The CDR3 spans 17 residues. Germline V gene lookup returns CDR1 SGHAT and CDR2 FQNNGV. The germline V and J ends were trimmed by 7 bases and 7 bases, with 25 bases remaining between them. The CDR3 sequence: CASIVGGPRGRGGELFF. The CDR3 DNA reads TGTGCCAGCATTGTGGGCGGACCACGGGGGCGCGGCGGGGAGCTGTTTTTT.

This chain links TRBV4-1 with TRBJ1-2; the match to TRBD1 covers 8 bases. The CDR3 is 14 amino acids. Losses at the gene ends were 5 bases for V and 0 bases for J; bases not matched to a gene: 2. The germline V gene has CDR1 MGHRA and CDR2 YSYEKL. The CDR3 reads CASSVQGANYGYTF. Here the CDR3 DNA reads TGCGCCAGCAGCGTACAGGGGGCTAACTATGGCTACACCTTC.

This clonotype showed up just once. This chain links TRBV15 with TRBJ2-7, with no clear D. Germline V CDR1 and CDR2: LNHNV, YYDKDF (reference sequence). Trimming took 0 bases from V and 2 from J, leaving 11 bases between them. This CDR3 has 15 residues. The CDR3 reads CATSREQDSTYEQYF. CDR3 in DNA: TGTGCCACCAGCAGAGAGCAGGATAGTACCTACGAGCAGTACTTC.

This clonotype was seen repeatedly, ten times or more. This chain uses TRBV6-2 or TRBV6-3 with TRBJ2-7; TRBD2 agrees at 7 bases. The CDR3 spans 15 residues. V shed 0 bases and J 6 bases; nucleotides not matched to a gene: 8. In germline, CDR1 is MNHEY, CDR2 SVGEGT. CDR3 nucleotide sequence: TGTGCCAGCAGTTACTCGCGCGGGAGTTCCGGCGAGCAGTACTTC. Translated, it gives CASSYSRGSSGEQYF.

This clonotype was detected many times. The gene calls are TRBV27 and TRBJ1-2; no clear D. Trimming removed 4 bases from V and 9 bases from J, with 21 bases in between. CDR3 size: 15 residues. Germline V CDR1 and CDR2: MNHEY, SMNVEV (reference sequence). The CDR3 DNA follows: TGTGCCAGCAGTTCCTTTGGGAGGTCGGGCACACGCTACACCTTC. Its protein is CASSSFGRSGTRYTF.

This clonotype was found many times. The chain is built from TRBV2 and TRBJ2-3, with 9 bases lining up with TRBD1. Germline CDR1 and CDR2: SNHLY and FYNNEI. The CDR3 runs to 15 residues. V lost 6 bases to trimming and J lost 2 bases; unmatched junction nucleotides: 6. CDR3 nucleotides: TGTGCCAGCAGGGATGGGACAGGGAACACAGATACGCAGTATTTT. This sequence encodes CASRDGTGNTDTQYF.

This clonotype was detected ten times or more. This chain uses TRBV10-3 with TRBJ2-7; 9 bases agree with TRBD2. V shed 6 bases and J 1 base; nucleotides not matched to a gene: 10. Looked up from germline, CDR1 is ENHRY and CDR2 is SYGVKD. This CDR3 is built from 16 residues. As DNA, the CDR3 is TGTGCCATCAGCGACAGTAGCGGGAGAGGGTCCTACGAGCAGTACTTC. This gives the protein CAISDSSGRGSYEQYF.

This chain connects TRBV5-1 to TRBJ2-1, with 8 bases lining up with TRBD2. The CDR3 runs to 16 residues. V lost 4 bases and J lost 4; bases outside the gene matches: 10. Germline V gene data show CDR1 as SGHRS and CDR2 as YFSETQ. The CDR3 coding sequence is TGCGCCAGCAGCGGATTAGCGGGAAATATTTACAATGAGCAGTTCTTC. Encoded protein: CASSGLAGNIYNEQFF.